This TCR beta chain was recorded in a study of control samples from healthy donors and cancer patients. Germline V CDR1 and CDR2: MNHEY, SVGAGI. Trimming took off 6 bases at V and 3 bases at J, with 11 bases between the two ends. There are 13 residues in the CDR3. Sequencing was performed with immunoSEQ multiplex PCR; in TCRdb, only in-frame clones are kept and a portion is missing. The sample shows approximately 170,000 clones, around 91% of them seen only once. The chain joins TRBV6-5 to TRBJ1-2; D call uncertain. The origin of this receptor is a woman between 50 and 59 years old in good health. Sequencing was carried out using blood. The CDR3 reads CASSRGGDYGYTF. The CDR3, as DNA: TGTGCCAGCAGCCGGGGAGGAGACTATGGCTACACCTTC.